This TCR beta chain was observed in a study of blood T cell repertoires in COVID-19. The overall study: From the United States, Italy and Spain came samples of acute and convalescent COVID-19. T cells, B-cell-depleted T cells, or PBMCs supplied cDNA or gDNA.

Original processing methods: Amplifying reference gene primers gave estimates of nucleated cell counts. Measured with immunoSEQ multiplex PCR; TCRdb has only the in-frame clones, and not every one. That table gives V, J and clone size, and the DNA gave D and trimming. The sample carries approximately 220,000 clones, around 87% recorded once. V lost 3 bases to trimming and J lost 9 bases; unmatched junction nucleotides: 7. The CDR3 runs 15 residues. The germline CDR1 and CDR2 sequences are SGHAT and FQDESV (reference sequence). The sample comprised peripheral blood. V is TRBV11-1 and J is TRBJ1-6; 8 bases fit TRBD1. This sequence originates from a man aged 55 to 70 with acute or convalescent COVID-19. The CDR3 is CASSFRTGRSSPLHF. DNA for the CDR3: TGTGCCAGCAGCTTCCGGACAGGGCGTAGTTCACCCCTCCACTTT.